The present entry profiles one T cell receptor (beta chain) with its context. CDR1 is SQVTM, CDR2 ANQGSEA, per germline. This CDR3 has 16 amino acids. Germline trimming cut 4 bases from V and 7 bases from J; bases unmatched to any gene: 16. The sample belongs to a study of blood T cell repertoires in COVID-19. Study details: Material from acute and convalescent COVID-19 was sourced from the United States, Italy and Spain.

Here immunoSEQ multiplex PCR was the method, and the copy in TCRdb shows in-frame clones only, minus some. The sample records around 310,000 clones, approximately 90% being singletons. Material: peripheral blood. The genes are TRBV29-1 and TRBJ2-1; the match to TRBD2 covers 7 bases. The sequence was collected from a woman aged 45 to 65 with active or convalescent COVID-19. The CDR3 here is CSVAKQLATSRNEQFF. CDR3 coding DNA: TGCAGCGTTGCCAAGCAACTAGCGACGAGCAGAAATGAGCAGTTCTTC.